This T cell receptor beta chain came from a study of shared clonotypes between healthy human individuals. Trimming at V came to 4 bases and at J to 3 bases, leaving 3 bases not matched to a gene. CDR1 and CDR2 (germline): SGHRS, YFSETQ. The CDR3 covers 14 residues. To note about this clone: At the DNA level, this CDR3 is encoded by other sequences in the same sample as well.

Assay used: immunoSEQ multiplex PCR; TCRdb lists only in-frame clones, some missing. The data hold 500,000 or so clones, with about 96% observed a single time. Sequenced input: naive CD4+ T cells sorted from blood. The subset: CD45RA+ positively selected. This clonotype originated in a woman aged 25 to 39 in good health. The chain links TRBV5-1 to TRBJ2-5; 10 bases are shared with TRBD1. The chain's CDR3 is CASSVGQGEETQYF. The CDR3 bases are TGCGCCAGCAGCGTAGGACAGGGGGAAGAGACCCAGTACTTC.